The source of this T cell receptor beta chain is a study of blood T cells in healthy people across ages. As concerns this clonotype: The target antigen is unknown.

Study-wide findings and caveats: Researchers said unsorted PBMCs prevented a conclusive naive versus antigen-experienced comparison.

PCR was performed a second time for about 6 to 12 cycles using a sample-barcoded 5' primer and a J-beta primer mix. TCRdb reprocessed the 5' RACE reads via MiXCR and lists one record per CDR3 protein. The sample shows 1.8 million or so distinct CDR3 sequences, roughly two fifths of them seen only once. CDR3 length: 15 residues. V was clipped by 4 bases and J by 4 bases, with 16 bases between them. Looked up from germline, CDR1 is MNHNY and CDR2 is SVGAGI (reference sequence). Individuals who donated were healthy Caucasians from Russia aged roughly 6 to 100. Total RNA extraction produced at least 5.5 micrograms (per sample) for the study.

This TCR came from a human donor in good health. Sequenced: blood. The rearrangement links TRBV6-6 to TRBJ1-2, with D hard to call. CDR3 nucleotides: TGTGCCAGCAGTTCTCTGGGCAGGTTCGGCTATGGCTACACCTTC. Encoded protein: CASSSLGRFGYGYTF.